The T cell receptor (beta chain) under discussion was sequenced for a study of T-cell memory formation after mild COVID-19. Findings and limits, study-wide: A second wave expanding day 15 to 37 was CD4+-biased; contracting clones were balanced. Chiefly within CM and EM were the contracting CD4+ clones; CD8+ ones were within EMRA. In second-wave clones peaking day 37, SARS-CoV-2 specificity remained unconfirmed.

At least ten counts were recorded for this clonotype. Its cognate antigen is unknown. The CDR3 spans 15 residues. Between the trimmed V and J ends, which lost 4 bases and 5 bases, there was a span of 17 bases. cDNA libraries for TCR alpha and TCR beta, carrying sample barcodes and UMIs, came from 5'RACE with constant-segment primers. In TCRdb, the 5' RACE reads were re-called with MiXCR into one record per CDR3 protein. There are tens of thousands of distinct CDR3 sequences in the sample; 6% to 7.5% occur only once, and more than 0.7% lies in the top ten. The chain is built from TRBV12-3 or TRBV12-4 and TRBJ1-1; D gene ambiguous. This receptor was identified in an adult who had mild COVID-19 (a few samples of this study predate the infection). Cell type and time point are not known. The sequenced material came from PBMCs or a T cell subset sorted from them (not recorded which). CDR3 nucleotide sequence: TGTGCCAGCAGTTCGTTGGGAAGTGGAAGAACTGAAGCTTTCTTT. Residues: CASSSLGSGRTEAFF.